This is a list of T cell receptor beta chains from one sample in a study of blood T cell repertoires in COVID-19. Profiling relied on immunoSEQ multiplex PCR, and the TCRdb table lists in-frame clones only, not all of them. The data contain about 150,000 clones, over 80% of them singletons. Sequenced material: peripheral blood. Receptors originate from a woman aged 45-65 years with acute or convalescent COVID-19. CDR3s include the opening cysteine and the closing phenylalanine or tryptophan. The D gene is left open where the match is weak. A clone size is listed for some rows: how often the clone was seen (once, few, many), or a class if it is expanded.

D	size	V	J	DNA	CDR3
TRBD1	-	TRBV7-3	TRBJ2-1	TGTGCCAGCAGCTCCCTCCTCCGGGACAGGACTCTCTCCTACAATGAGCAGTTCTTC	CASSSLLRDRTLSYNEQFF
TRBD2	-	TRBV5-6	TRBJ2-7	TGTGCCAGCAGCTTGTGGGGGGGCTCCTACGAGCAGTACTTC	CASSLWGGSYEQYF
-	-	TRBV10-1	TRBJ2-2	TGCGCCAGCAGTGATGTCGGGAGTAGAACCGGGGAGCTGTTTTTT	CASSDVGSRTGELFF
TRBD1	-	TRBV5-1	TRBJ2-7	TGCGCCAGCAGCCTTCGAACACCTGGACAGGGAGACTCCTACGAGCAGTACTTC	CASSLRTPGQGDSYEQYF
-	-	TRBV2	TRBJ1-5	TGTGCCAGCACCTTCGGAGGGGATAGGCAGCCCCAGCATTTT	CASTFGGDRQPQHF
TRBD1	once	TRBV5-1	TRBJ1-1	TGCGCCAGCAGCCCTGGACAGGCACTGAACACTGAAGCTTTCTTT	CASSPGQALNTEAFF
-	-	TRBV9	TRBJ2-3	TGTGCCAGCAGCGGGAGCCCGGATACGCAGTATTTT	CASSGSPDTQYF
TRBD2	-	TRBV19	TRBJ2-3	TGTGCCAGTAAGGACGCGGGACTAGCGGGGCGGAATAGCATAAGGAATACGCAGTATTTT	CASKDAGLAGRNSIRNTQYF
-	-	TRBV10-3	TRBJ1-2	TGTGCCATCAGTGAGTCAGCGGGCCGGGACTATGGCTACACCTTC	CAISESAGRDYGYTF
TRBD1	-	TRBV7-2	TRBJ2-1	TGTGCCAGCAGCTTTAGCCGGGACAGGCGGCCCAACAATGAGCAGTTCTTC	CASSFSRDRRPNNEQFF
TRBD1	-	TRBV7-8	TRBJ1-1	TGTGCCAGCAGCCGAGGGACAGGGGCGAACACTGAAGCTTTCTTT	CASSRGTGANTEAFF
-	-	TRBV20-1	TRBJ1-2	TGCAGTGCTGGTGGGCCTAACTATGGCTACACCTTC	CSAGGPNYGYTF
TRBD1	-	TRBV3-1/TRBV3-2	TRBJ1-2	TGTGCCAGCAGCCAAGAACAGGGGGCAGGAGGCTACACCTTC	CASSQEQGAGGYTF
TRBD2	-	TRBV5-1	TRBJ2-1	TGCGCCAGCAGCTTGTTATTCGGGGGGGCCTACAATGAGCAGTTCTTC	CASSLLFGGAYNEQFF
-	-	TRBV13	TRBJ2-1	TGTGCCAGCAGCTTAGGGACAGCAACCTACAATGAGCAGTTCTTC	CASSLGTATYNEQFF
TRBD2	-	TRBV6-1	TRBJ2-3	TGTGCCAGCAGTGAAGCGACTAGCGGGGGGGCGTTCCCTAGCACAGATACGCAGTATTTT	CASSEATSGGAFPSTDTQYF
TRBD1	-	TRBV5-4	TRBJ2-3	TGTGCCAGCAGCCAAAGGGACAGGGAAACAGATACGCAGTATTTT	CASSQRDRETDTQYF